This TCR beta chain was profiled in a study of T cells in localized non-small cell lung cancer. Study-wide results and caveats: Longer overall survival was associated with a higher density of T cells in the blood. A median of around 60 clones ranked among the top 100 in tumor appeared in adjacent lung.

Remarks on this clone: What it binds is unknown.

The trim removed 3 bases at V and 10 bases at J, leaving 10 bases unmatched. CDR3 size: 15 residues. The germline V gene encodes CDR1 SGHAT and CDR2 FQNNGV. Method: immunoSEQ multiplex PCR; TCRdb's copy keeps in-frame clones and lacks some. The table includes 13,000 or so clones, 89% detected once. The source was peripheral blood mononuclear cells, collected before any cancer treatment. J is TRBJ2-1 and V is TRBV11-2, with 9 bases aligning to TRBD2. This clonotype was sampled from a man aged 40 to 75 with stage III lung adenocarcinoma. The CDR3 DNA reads TGTGCCAGCAGCTTCTGGCGGGAGGGCGTGGAAGAGCAGTTCTTC. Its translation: CASSFWREGVEEQFF. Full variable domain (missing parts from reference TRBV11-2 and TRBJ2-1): EAGVAQSPRYKIIEKRQSVAFWCNPISGHATLYWYQQILGQGPKLLIQFQNNGVVDDSQLPKDRFSAERLKGVDSTLKIQPAKLEDSAVYLCASSFWREGVEEQFFGPGTRLTVL.